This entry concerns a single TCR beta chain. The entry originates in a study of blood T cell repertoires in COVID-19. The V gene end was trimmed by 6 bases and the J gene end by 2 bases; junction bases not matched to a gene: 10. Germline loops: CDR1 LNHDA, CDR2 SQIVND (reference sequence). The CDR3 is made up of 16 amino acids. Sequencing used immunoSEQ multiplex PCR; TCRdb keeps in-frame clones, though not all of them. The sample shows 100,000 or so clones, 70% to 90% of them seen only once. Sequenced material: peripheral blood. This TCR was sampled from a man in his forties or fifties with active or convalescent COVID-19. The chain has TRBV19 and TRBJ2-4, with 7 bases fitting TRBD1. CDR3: CASRPPGQSTKNIQYF. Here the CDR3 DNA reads TGTGCCAGTAGACCACCGGGACAGTCAACCAAAAACATTCAGTACTTC.